This TCR beta chain is drawn from a study of cytomegalovirus exposure and HLA in healthy donors. Study results and caveats: As confirmed in vitro, a few CMV-associated chains were specific for CMV antigens. Later, TCR association rates were found to vary by HLA locus, highest for DRB1 and lowest for HLA-C. The authors listed 164 TCR beta chains as cytomegalovirus-associated.

Primers included in the PCR were 60 Vbeta and 13 Jbeta primers. Method: immunoSEQ multiplex PCR; TCRdb's copy keeps in-frame clones and lacks some. The repertoire has about 160,000 clones, 75% to 80% of them found once; the top ten carry more than 0.75%. The V and J ends lost 3 bases and 5 bases, in that order; junction bases with no gene match: 13. The CDR3 totals 19 residues. CDR1 is SGHAT and CDR2 is FQNNGV in the germline V gene. This clone has just a few counts. The antigen remains undetermined. The receptor was derived from a woman in her fifties or sixties in good health and CMV-seropositive. The rearrangement links TRBV11-2 to TRBJ2-2; 12 bases fit TRBD2. The sequenced material came from PBMCs. CDR3 in amino acids: CASSFRWTGLAGTTGELFF. In DNA, the CDR3 is TGTGCCAGCAGCTTTCGCTGGACAGGACTAGCGGGGACTACCGGGGAGCTGTTTTTT.